Each of the 24 T cell receptor beta chains below was sequenced from the same sample in a study of spatial heterogeneity in lung cancer. Stated time point: blood at routine non-recurrence follow-up after resection. TCRdb itself ran the 5' RACE reads through MiXCR, one entry per CDR3 protein. The table includes approximately 93,000 distinct CDR3 sequences, 19% detected once. The specimen comprised PBMCs, sampled at follow-up. Receptors were obtained from a male donor with early-stage non-small cell lung cancer.

The V and J genes are TRBV29-1 and TRBJ1-4; a weak D match, TRBD1 (5 bases). Germline V lookup: CDR1 SQVTM, CDR2 ANQGSEA. The CDR3 has 13 residues. Trimming pared 4 bases from V and 7 bases from J, leaving 13 bases between. The CDR3 DNA follows: TGCAGCGTTGGAATGGGGGGAAGTGAAAAACTGTTTTTT. Translating it yields CSVGMGGSEKLFF.

The chain couples TRBV7-9 to TRBJ1-1; unclear D gene. The CDR3 loop spans 13 amino acids. The V and J ends lost 6 bases and 1 base respectively, with 9 bases between them. Germline loops: CDR1 SEHNR, CDR2 FQNEAQ (reference sequence). CDR3 nucleotides: TGTGCCAGCAGTCGTACAGAGAACACTGAAGCTTTCTTT. Amino acid sequence: CASSRTENTEAFF.

This clonotype was seen a handful of times. The V call is TRBV7-2, the J call TRBJ1-1; D gene uncertain. Trimming pared 2 bases from V and 1 base from J, leaving 11 bases between. CDR1 is SGHTA and CDR2 is FQGNSA in the germline V gene. CDR3 size: 15 residues. The CDR3 spells CASSLREESNTEAFF. DNA for the CDR3: TGTGCCAGCAGCTTAAGGGAAGAGTCGAACACTGAAGCTTTCTTT.

This clonotype was detected only a few times. V usage is TRBV29-1 and J usage is TRBJ1-1; 7 bases are shared with TRBD1. The CDR3 runs 13 residues. The V gene's germline CDR1 is SQVTM and CDR2 ANQGSEA. The V segment lost 0 bases and the J segment 4 bases; nucleotides outside the gene matches: 2. CDR3 residues: CSVEDSGGTEAFF. DNA for the CDR3: TGCAGCGTTGAAGATTCAGGGGGCACTGAAGCTTTCTTT.

The genes are TRBV24-1 and TRBJ1-5; a weak D match, TRBD1 (6 bases). The V and J ends lost 4 bases and 2 bases respectively, with 8 bases between them. The CDR3 sequence is 14 residues long. CDR1 KGHDR and CDR2 SFDVKD come from the germline V gene. CDR3 amino acids: CATSEGAGNQPQHF. Here the CDR3 DNA reads TGTGCCACCAGTGAGGGGGCTGGCAATCAGCCCCAGCATTTT.

CDR3 nucleotides: TGTGCCACCAGCAGGGGCACCGGGGAGCTGTTTTTT. This encodes CATSRGTGELFF. The rearrangement joins TRBV24-1 to TRBJ2-2, with D tentatively TRBD1 (6 bases). Trimming shortened V by 7 bases and J by 4 bases, and 6 bases separated the two germline ends. Germline V CDR1 and CDR2: KGHDR, SFDVKD. This CDR3 region has 12 residues.

This chain uses TRBV20-1 with TRBJ1-2; D may be TRBD1 (5 bases). In germline, CDR1 is DFQATT, CDR2 SNEGSKA (reference sequence). The CDR3 sequence is 13 residues long. V was pared by 5 bases and J by 6 bases, with 16 bases between. The CDR3 DNA follows: TGCAGTGCTCTAGGCGGGACTCCCAATGGCTACACCTTC. It specifies CSALGGTPNGYTF.

This rearrangement joins TRBV25-1 to TRBJ1-3; D might be TRBD1 (5 bases). Per the germline V gene, CDR1 is MGHDK and CDR2 is SYGVNS. Trimming stripped 6 bases from V and 6 bases from J, with 15 bases between. This CDR3 is built from 14 residues. In DNA, the CDR3 is TGTGCCAGCAGCCAACCGGGACCGGAAAACACCATATATTTT. Amino acids: CASSQPGPENTIYF. The full variable domain, rest sourced from reference TRBV25-1 and TRBJ1-3, is EADIYQTPRYLVIGTGKKITLECSQTMGHDKMYWYQQDPGMELHLIHYSYGVNSTEKGDLSSESTVSRIRTEHFPLTLESARPSHTSQYLCASSQPGPENTIYFGEGSWLTVV.

This clonotype occurred a few times. The chain couples TRBV7-2 to TRBJ2-7, with D tentatively TRBD1 (6 bases). Looked up from germline, CDR1 is SGHTA and CDR2 is FQGNSA. The CDR3 totals 14 residues. Trimming took off 5 bases at V and 5 bases at J, with 16 bases between the two ends. The CDR3 DNA follows: TGTGCCAGCAGCGCCGGAAGGGGGATAAACGAGCAGTACTTC. Translating it yields CASSAGRGINEQYF. Supplemented by reference TRBV7-2 and TRBJ2-7, the full variable domain reads GAGVSQSPSNKVTEKGKDVELRCDPISGHTALYWYRQSLGQGLEFLIYFQGNSAPDKSGLPSDRFSAERTGGSVSTLTIQRTQQEDSAVYLCASSAGRGINEQYFGPGTRLTVT.

Only a few counts were recorded for this clonotype. V and J are TRBV7-9 and TRBJ2-3; a weak D match, TRBD1 (5 bases). The CDR3 has 14 amino acids. The V gene lost 3 bases and the J gene lost 3 bases, with 10 bases spanning the gap. Germline V lookup: CDR1 SEHNR, CDR2 FQNEAQ (reference sequence). The CDR3 region is CASSFQGDTDTQYF. CDR3 coding DNA: TGTGCCAGCAGCTTCCAAGGGGATACAGATACGCAGTATTTT.

In its sample, this clonotype was seen a few times. The V gene is TRBV4-2, the J gene TRBJ1-6, with TRBD1 matching 9 bases. Germline CDR1 is LGHNA and CDR2 is YNFKEQ. V shed 2 bases and J 10 bases; nucleotides not matched to a gene: 6. The CDR3 consists of 15 residues. This CDR3 reads CASSQQDRGGSPLHF. CDR3 DNA sequence: TGTGCCAGCAGCCAACAGGACAGGGGAGGCTCACCCCTCCACTTT.

The rearrangement links TRBV29-1 to TRBJ1-1, with a weak D call TRBD1 (5 bases). Per germline, CDR1 SQVTM and CDR2 ANQGSEA. The V end was cut by 5 bases, the J end by 4 bases, with 17 bases between. The CDR3 spans 14 residues. CDR3 residues: CSVSPGSRRTEAFF. The CDR3 nucleotides are TGCAGCGTTAGCCCAGGGTCCCGCCGCACTGAAGCTTTCTTT.

This clonotype was seen repeatedly, ten times or more. The chain carries TRBV6-5 and TRBJ2-3, with TRBD2 as a possible D gene (6 bases). CDR3 length equals 14 residues. Germline lookup yields CDR1 MNHEY and CDR2 SVGAGI. Trimming left V 4 bases short and J 5 bases short, with 13 bases between. The CDR3 reads CASSLTGVGDTQYF. The CDR3 DNA follows: TGTGCCAGCAGTTTGACGGGAGTCGGAGATACGCAGTATTTT.

This clonotype was counted only a few times. The CDR3 nucleotides are TGTGCCAGCTCACCACCTTCCACCCTGAACACTGAAGCTTTCTTT. Translating gives CASSPPSTLNTEAFF. The V call is TRBV18, the J call TRBJ1-1, with D uncertain. CDR1 is KGHSH, CDR2 LQKENI, per germline. Trimming removed 0 bases from V and 0 bases from J, with 8 bases in between. The CDR3 is made up of 15 amino acids.

This chain connects TRBV29-1 to TRBJ1-4; D not certain. V was clipped by 7 bases and J by 2 bases, with 8 bases between them. The CDR3 is 12 residues long. Per germline, CDR1 SQVTM and CDR2 ANQGSEA. CDR3 in amino acids: CSAGQTNEKLFF. In nucleotides, the CDR3 is TGCAGCGCTGGGCAGACTAATGAAAAACTGTTTTTT.

In its sample, this clonotype was seen a few times. The chain combines TRBV7-2 with TRBJ1-4, with D maybe TRBD1 (5 bases). Germline CDR1 and CDR2: SGHTA and FQGNSA. The CDR3 has 13 amino acids. The ends were cut back, 3 bases at V and 7 bases at J, with 9 bases in the middle. The CDR3 nucleotides read TGTGCCAGCAGCTTGATTAGGGGTGAAAAACTGTTTTTT. Translation gives CASSLIRGEKLFF.

This clonotype has more than one count but fewer than ten. The chain carries TRBV7-2 and TRBJ2-1; 12 bases match TRBD2. The CDR3 contains 15 residues. The V and J ends lost 5 bases and 6 bases, in that order; junction bases with no gene match: 5. Germline lookup yields CDR1 SGHTA and CDR2 FQGNSA. DNA for the CDR3: TGTGCCAGCAGCGCTAGCGGGAGGGTCCGCAATGAGCAGTTCTTC. Protein product: CASSASGRVRNEQFF.

CDR3 residues: CASSQGRTGEAFF. The CDR3 DNA is TGCGCCAGCAGCCAAGGAAGGACGGGAGAAGCTTTCTTT. The chain is built from TRBV4-1 and TRBJ1-1, with D uncertain. The germline V gene encodes CDR1 MGHRA and CDR2 YSYEKL. CDR3 length: 13 amino acids. Deletions cut 1 base from V and 8 bases from J, with 11 bases between.

This clonotype occurred a few times. This chain connects TRBV18 to TRBJ2-3; no clear D gene. CDR3 size: 11 residues. CDR1 is KGHSH and CDR2 is LQKENI in the germline V gene. The V end lost 8 bases, the J end lost 5 bases, and 8 bases lay between the germline ends. In DNA, the CDR3 is TGTGCCAGCAGCCCCCGAGATACGCAGTATTTT. This gives the protein CASSPRDTQYF.

Only a few counts were recorded for this clonotype. V gene TRBV3-1 combines with J gene TRBJ2-5; D perhaps matches TRBD2 (5 bases). Germline assignment: CDR1 LGHDT and CDR2 YNNKEL (reference sequence). This CDR3 is built from 14 residues. V gave up 1 base and J gave up 5 bases, with 11 bases separating them. The CDR3 DNA reads as TGTGCCAGCAGCCAAGTCGCTAGCCTGGAGACCCAGTACTTC. Translated, it gives CASSQVASLETQYF.

In this sample, this clonotype turned up a few times. The J gene is TRBJ2-7, the V gene TRBV5-1; D is unclear. Trimming removed 0 bases at V and 4 bases at J, with 11 bases between. The CDR3 covers 14 residues. Per the germline V gene, CDR1 is SGHRS and CDR2 is YFSETQ. In nucleotides, the CDR3 is TGCGCCAGCAGCTTGGATTCAGGTTTTTACGAGCAGTACGTC. Its translation: CASSLDSGFYEQYV.

V and J are TRBV29-1 and TRBJ2-3; 11 bases align to TRBD1. This CDR3 comprises 18 residues. Germline CDR1 and CDR2: SQVTM and ANQGSEA. V dropped 7 bases and J dropped 0; count of bases not matched to a gene: 15. CDR3 nucleotides: TGCAGCGCATACCCCGGGACAGGGGGGAGCAGTAGCACAGATACGCAGTATTTT. Translation gives CSAYPGTGGSSSTDTQYF.

The genes are TRBV7-9 and TRBJ2-2, with 8 bases that match TRBD2. CDR3 size: 16 residues. Germline V gives CDR1 SEHNR, CDR2 FQNEAQ (reference sequence). With 5 bases clipped from V and 3 bases from J, the junction kept 8 bases outside the gene matches. The CDR3 DNA reads TGTGCCAGCAGCAACGCAGGGACTAGGGACACCGGGGAGCTGTTTTTT. Its protein is CASSNAGTRDTGELFF.

The chain is built from TRBV5-1 and TRBJ2-2; D possibly matches TRBD1 or TRBD2 (5 bases each). Germline-derived CDR1 and CDR2 are SGHRS and YFSETQ. The CDR3 loop spans 14 amino acids. The V end was cut by 5 bases, the J end by 4 bases, with 12 bases between. The CDR3 nucleotides read TGCGCCAGCAGACCAGGGAGAACCACCGGGGAGCTGTTTTTT. Translating gives CASRPGRTTGELFF.